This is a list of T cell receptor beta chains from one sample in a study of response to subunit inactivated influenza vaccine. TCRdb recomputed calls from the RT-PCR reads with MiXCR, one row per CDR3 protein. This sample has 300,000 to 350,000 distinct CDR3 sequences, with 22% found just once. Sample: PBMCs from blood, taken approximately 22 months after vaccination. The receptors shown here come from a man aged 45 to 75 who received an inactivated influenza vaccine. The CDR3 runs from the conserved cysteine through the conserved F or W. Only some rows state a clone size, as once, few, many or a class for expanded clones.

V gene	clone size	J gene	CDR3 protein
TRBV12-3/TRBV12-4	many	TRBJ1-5	CASSAAGEPQHF
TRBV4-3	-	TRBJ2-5	CASSQEASGEETQYF
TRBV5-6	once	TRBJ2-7	CASSLVGGGPTYEQYF
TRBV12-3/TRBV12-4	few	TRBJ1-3	CASSLSAESSGNTIYF
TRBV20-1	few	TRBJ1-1	CSARNREAGEAFF
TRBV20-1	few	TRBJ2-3	CSARVGSSGRADTQYF
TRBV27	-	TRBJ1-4	CASRADRGTNEKLFF
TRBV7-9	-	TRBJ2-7	CASTQGQGLSYEQYF
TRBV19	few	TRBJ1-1	CASSKSGRAAEAFF
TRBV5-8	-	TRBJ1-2	CASSLGQRGGGYTF
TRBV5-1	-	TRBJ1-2	CASSPLLTGSHGYTF
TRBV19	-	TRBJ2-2	CAISLRAGELFF
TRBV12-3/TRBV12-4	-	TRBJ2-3	CASSLGFLAGGSTDTQYF
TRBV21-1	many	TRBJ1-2	CASSDPTVSAGARVYGYTF
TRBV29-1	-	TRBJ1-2	CSVEGQGGYGYTF
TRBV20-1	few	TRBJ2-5	CSGYQETQYF
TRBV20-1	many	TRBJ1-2	CSATTGALDGYTF
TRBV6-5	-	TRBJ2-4	CASSYQGGKNIQYF
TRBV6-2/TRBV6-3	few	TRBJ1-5	CASSRGQAGQPQHF
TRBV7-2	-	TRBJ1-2	CASSVDMNYGYTF
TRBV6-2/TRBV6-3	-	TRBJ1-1	CASSYYRYTEAFF
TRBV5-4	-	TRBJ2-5	CASSLDPGEETQYF
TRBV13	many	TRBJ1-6	CASSLRTGNYNSPLHF
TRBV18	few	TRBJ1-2	CASSPPDLPGYGYTF
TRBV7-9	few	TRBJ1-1	CASSRGQGTTEAFF
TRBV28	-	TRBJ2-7	CASSTDSSVLYEQYF
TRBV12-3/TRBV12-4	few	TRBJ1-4	CASSFTNEKLFF
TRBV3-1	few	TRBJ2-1	CASSHGQGAGNEQFF
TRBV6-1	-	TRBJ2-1	CASSEGEIFEQFF
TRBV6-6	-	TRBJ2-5	CASSPKGETQYF
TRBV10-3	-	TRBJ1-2	CAISEPLLQGENYGYTF
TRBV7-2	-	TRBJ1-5	CASSPGQGWEPQHF
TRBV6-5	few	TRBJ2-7	CASSYSGSGSYEQYF
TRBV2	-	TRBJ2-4	CASSTPGLAGAKNIQYF
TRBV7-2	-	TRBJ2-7	CASTPVATSESYEQYF
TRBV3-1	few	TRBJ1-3	CASSQDRGAGGNTIYF